The next 17 T cell receptor beta chains were all read from a single sample in a study of T cells in Graves' hyperthyroidism and ophthalmopathy. Amplification of TCR beta CDR3 regions used RNA as the template. HTBI primers were employed in a first-round RT-PCR of the TCR CDR3. TCRdb processed the multiplex PCR reads anew with MiXCR; each CDR3 protein has one entry. The sample gives approximately 700,000 distinct CDR3 sequences, about 45% of which show up once; less than 9% is in the top ten. The sample was peripheral blood or thyroid tissue (not recorded which). The receptors stem from an adult man with Graves' disease, either hyperthyroidism or ophthalmopathy (not recorded which).

In its sample, this clonotype was seen once. This chain's CDR3 is CASSFPSQANGYEQYF. As DNA, the CDR3 is TGTGCCAGCAGTTTCCCTTCCCAGGCAAATGGCTACGAGCAGTACTTC. This chain links TRBV7-2 with TRBJ2-7; D call uncertain. The CDR3 sequence is 16 residues long. V was clipped by 6 bases and J by 3 bases, with 21 bases between them. CDR1 SGHTA and CDR2 FQGNSA come from the germline V gene.

This clonotype was seen a handful of times. The CDR3: CASSYNQGYGYTF. Here the CDR3 DNA reads TGTGCCAGCAGTTACAATCAGGGATATGGCTACACCTTC. The V call is TRBV12-3 or TRBV12-4, the J call TRBJ1-2, with D possibly matching TRBD1 (5 bases). V dropped 4 bases and J dropped 5 bases, with 11 bases sitting between them. This CDR3 comprises 13 residues.

At least ten counts were recorded for this clonotype. The chain couples TRBV7-9 to TRBJ1-3; no clear D. This CDR3 region has 12 residues. The germline CDR1 and CDR2 sequences are SEHNR and FQNEAQ (reference sequence). Trimming took 4 bases from V and 7 from J, leaving 8 bases between them. The CDR3 spells CASSSQGNTIYF. For the CDR3, the DNA is TGTGCCAGCAGCTCCCAAGGGAACACCATATATTTT.

This clonotype was found a few times. The chain links TRBV7-9 to TRBJ2-7; D gene unclear. V was clipped by 3 bases and J by 0 bases, with 15 bases between them. The germline CDR1 and CDR2 sequences are SEHNR and FQNEAQ (reference sequence). The CDR3 covers 16 residues. The CDR3 here is CASSLDPGQHSYEQYF. In DNA, the CDR3 is TGTGCCAGCAGCTTGGACCCAGGCCAACACTCCTACGAGCAGTACTTC.

This chain links TRBV5-6 with TRBJ2-7; TRBD2 matches at 10 bases. Looked up from germline, CDR1 is SGHDT and CDR2 is YYEEEE. The CDR3 contains 16 residues. The V gene end was trimmed by 4 bases and the J gene end by 3 bases; junction bases not matched to a gene: 10. CDR3 protein: CASSGGWSGRDYEQYF. CDR3 DNA: TGTGCCAGCAGCGGGGGGTGGAGCGGGAGGGACTACGAGCAGTACTTC. Supplemented by reference TRBV5-6 and TRBJ2-7, the full variable domain reads DAGVTQSPTHLIKTRGQQVTLRCSPKSGHDTVSWYQQALGQGPQFIFQYYEEEERQRGNFPDRFSGHQFPNYSSELNVNALLLGDSALYLCASSGGWSGRDYEQYFGPGTRLTVT.

At least ten counts were recorded for this clonotype. V is TRBV20-1 and J is TRBJ2-7; D may be TRBD1 (5 bases). The V end lost 0 bases, the J end lost 3 bases, and 12 bases lay between the germline ends. Per the germline V gene, CDR1 is DFQATT and CDR2 is SNEGSKA (reference sequence). This CDR3 contains 14 residues. The CDR3 loop reads CSARDAGHIYEQYF. For the CDR3, the DNA is TGCAGTGCTAGAGATGCAGGACATATCTACGAGCAGTACTTC.

This chain links TRBV7-2 with TRBJ1-2; a weak D match, TRBD1 (6 bases). The germline V gene has CDR1 SGHTA and CDR2 FQGNSA. This CDR3 has 14 residues. V gave up 0 bases and J gave up 8 bases, with 13 bases separating them. The CDR3 loop reads CASSLAGGLWGYTF. CDR3 bases: TGTGCCAGCAGCTTAGCTGGGGGGCTCTGGGGCTACACCTTC.

This rearrangement joins TRBV24-1 to TRBJ1-5; maybe TRBD1 (5 bases). Per germline, CDR1 KGHDR and CDR2 SFDVKD. This CDR3 contains 13 residues. Trimming left V 4 bases short and J 11 bases short, with 14 bases between. The CDR3 DNA reads TGTGCCACCAGTGAACAGGACCAAGAGACCCAGCATTTT. Translated: CATSEQDQETQHF.

As to this clonotype: As the CDR3 is not closed by the conserved phenylalanine or tryptophan, this likely results from a read error. The DNA is omitted, as the CDR3 cannot be located on it reliably, and the CDR3 follows TCRdb's listing. This rearrangement joins TRBV2 to TRBJ1-3; the D call in the table, TRBD1, was not verified against the DNA. Germline V gene data show CDR1 as SNHLY and CDR2 as FYNNEI. 9 amino acids form the CDR3, both terminal residues included. CDR3 protein: CASSGPGTT.

This clonotype was seen ten or more times. This rearrangement joins TRBV20-1 to TRBJ2-7; 7 nucleotides line up with TRBD2. Germline lookup yields CDR1 DFQATT and CDR2 SNEGSKA (reference sequence). The CDR3 is 14 amino acids. The V and J ends lost 3 bases and 1 base, in that order; junction bases with no gene match: 6. This CDR3 reads CSASRTSRSYEQYF. The CDR3 DNA reads TGCAGTGCTAGCCGGACTAGTAGGTCCTACGAGCAGTACTTC.

This clonotype was recorded at least ten times. The chain carries TRBV7-8 and TRBJ1-2; 9 bases map to TRBD1. CDR3 length: 13 amino acids. Germline lookup yields CDR1 SGHVS and CDR2 FQNEAQ. Losses at the gene ends were 5 bases for V and 6 bases for J; bases not matched to a gene: 4. The CDR3 sequence: CASSPGTGNGYTF. The CDR3 region has the DNA TGTGCCAGCAGCCCCGGGACAGGGAATGGCTACACCTTC.

This chain links TRBV5-1 with TRBJ2-1; D tentatively reads TRBD1 or TRBD2 (5 bases each). The DNA end is more similar to TRBJ2-7, so the J call may be wrong. Per the germline V gene, CDR1 is SGHRS and CDR2 is YFSETQ. The CDR3 runs to 14 residues. The CDR3 loop is CASSRDGHHNEQYF. CDR3 in DNA: TGCGCCAGCAGCCGGGATGGACACCACAATGAGCAGTACTTC.

This clonotype showed up many times. V usage is TRBV14 and J usage is TRBJ2-5; D remains unclear. Germline V CDR1 and CDR2: SGHDN, FVKESK. The CDR3 totals 13 residues. The V and J ends lost 2 bases and 7 bases respectively, with 11 bases between them. CDR3 amino acids: CASSQTASGTQYF. Written as DNA, the CDR3 is TGTGCCAGCAGCCAAACTGCCTCCGGGACCCAGTACTTC.

This clonotype was seen many times. This sequence joins TRBV12-3 or TRBV12-4 and TRBJ1-2; perhaps TRBD1 as D (5 bases). CDR3 length: 13 amino acids. V lost 5 bases to trimming and J lost 2 bases, with 9 bases between them. The CDR3, as DNA: TGTGCCAGCAGTCGCCGGGACAACTATGGCTACACCTTC. Its translation is CASSRRDNYGYTF.

V usage is TRBV11-1 and J usage is TRBJ1-1; D is possibly TRBD1 (5 bases). Trimming left V 6 bases short and J 1 base short, with 15 bases between. Germline-derived CDR1 and CDR2 are SGHAT and FQDESV (reference sequence). The CDR3 covers 15 residues. The CDR3 DNA reads as TGTGCCAGCAGTTTCGAAGGGACGAAGAACACTGAAGCTTTCTTT. Its translation is CASSFEGTKNTEAFF.

This clonotype has ten or more counts. The V call is TRBV19, the J call TRBJ1-4; D call uncertain. This CDR3 spans 13 amino acids. Trimming shortened V by 6 bases and J by 0 bases, and 5 bases separated the two germline ends. In germline, CDR1 is LNHDA, CDR2 SQIVND (reference sequence). The CDR3 DNA sequence: TGTGCCAGTAGGATGGCAACTAATGAAAAACTGTTTTTT. Protein product: CASRMATNEKLFF.

V gene TRBV2 combines with J gene TRBJ1-6; the D gene is possibly TRBD1 (6 bases). Trimming took off 4 bases at V and 10 bases at J, with 20 bases between the two ends. Germline assignment: CDR1 SNHLY and CDR2 FYNNEI. This CDR3 region has 16 residues. The CDR3 here is CASSGVGGGPLSPLHF. The CDR3 DNA reads TGTGCCAGCAGTGGAGTCGGGGGGGGGCCTTTATCACCCCTCCACTTT.